This TCR beta chain derives from a study of shared clonotypes between healthy human individuals. Profiling relied on immunoSEQ multiplex PCR, and the TCRdb table lists in-frame clones only, not all of them. Among about 2.1 million clones, about 92% were seen once, and the ten largest hold over 1.5%. CD45RO negativity and positive selection for CCR7 defined naive CD8 cells, a population that excluded terminally differentiated effector memory CD45RA+ cells. Germline V gives CDR1 SGHDT, CDR2 YYEEEE. Between the trimmed V and J ends, which lost 3 bases and 3 bases, there was a span of 13 bases. The CDR3 sequence is 14 residues long.

The receptor was derived from a man aged 18 to 30 in good health. Some clones in this sample may be carry-over from other donors' samples. The sample comprised naive CD8+ T cells from PBMCs. V gene TRBV5-6 combines with J gene TRBJ2-7, with D perhaps being TRBD1 or TRBD2 (5 bases each). CDR3 in amino acids: CASSSGPTFYEQYF. The DNA of the CDR3 is TGTGCCAGCAGCTCGGGACCCACCTTCTACGAGCAGTACTTC. Based on the CDR3 plus reference TRBV5-6 and TRBJ2-7, the full variable domain is DAGVTQSPTHLIKTRGQQVTLRCSPKSGHDTVSWYQQALGQGPQFIFQYYEEEERQRGNFPDRFSGHQFPNYSSELNVNALLLGDSALYLCASSSGPTFYEQYFGPGTRLTVT.